This TCR beta chain was recovered during a study of Ad26.COV2.S vaccination and SARS-CoV-2 variants. Looking at the study overall: Vaccine-arm donor from the placebo-controlled COV1001 Ad26.COV2.S trial.

Measured with immunoSEQ multiplex PCR; TCRdb has only the in-frame clones, and not every one. The repertoire holds about 680,000 clones, with around 89% as singletons. Overall study findings and caveats: People who got the vaccine or the placebo had similar non-spike TCR breadth.

Concerning this clone: What it recognizes is unknown. Other DNA sequences from this sample encode an identical CDR3 as well.

Treatment meaning: roughly 19 received Ad26.COV2.S at low or high dose, single or two shots; several received placebo; per-sample allocation not given. Collection of the samples took place on day 63 after the first injection of vaccine or placebo. The clonotype originates from a person aged 18-65 years who received the Ad26.COV2.S COVID-19 vaccine or a placebo. Sequencing used peripheral blood, obtained in a trial of Ad26.COV2.S vaccine versus placebo.

The CDR3, as DNA: TGTGCCAGCAGCTTTAGCAATCAGCCCCAGCATTTT. Translated, it gives CASSFSNQPQHF. The chain uses TRBV7-9 and TRBJ1-5, with D hard to call. V was shortened by 3 bases and J by 0 bases, with 0 bases between the two germline ends. CDR3 length: 12 amino acids. The germline CDR1 and CDR2 sequences are SEHNR and FQNEAQ (reference sequence). Based on the CDR3 plus reference TRBV7-9 and TRBJ1-5, the full variable domain is DTGVSQNPRHKITKRGQNVTFRCDPISEHNRLYWYRQTLGQGPEFLTYFQNEAQLEKSRLLSDRFSAERPKGSFSTLEIQRTEQGDSAMYLCASSFSNQPQHFGDGTRLSIL.